Listed below are T cell receptor beta chains from one sample, sequenced in a study of chemoradiotherapy in HPV16-positive cancers. Generated by immunoSEQ multiplex PCR, the TCRdb table keeps only in-frame clones and is missing some. The top ten hold around 3.5% of the sample, which has tens of thousands of clones, around nine tenths seen once. This material consisted of blood, taken from a patient who underwent chemoradiotherapy. These receptors originate from a human donor with HPV-associated anogenital cancer. The CDR3 runs from the conserved cysteine through the conserved F or W. The order of the fields is clone size, D gene, J gene, V gene, CDR3 protein, CDR3 DNA. The D gene is left open where the match is weak. A clone size is listed for some rows: how often the clone was seen (once, few, many), or a class if it is expanded.

NA NA TRBJ2-7 TRBV27 CASSLEGRGYEQYF TGTGCCAGCAGTTTGGAGGGTAGGGGTTACGAGCAGTACTTC
once NA TRBJ2-7 TRBV20-1 CSVEMLDEQYF TGCAGTGTTGAGATGCTGGACGAGCAGTACTTC
NA TRBD1 TRBJ2-5 TRBV9 CASSVAGTEQETQYF TGTGCCAGCAGCGTAGCTGGGACAGAGCAAGAGACCCAGTACTTC
NA NA TRBJ1-5 TRBV7-9 CASSLEGPQPQHF TGTGCCAGCAGCTTGGAAGGACCTCAGCCCCAGCATTTT
NA NA TRBJ2-1 TRBV10-1 CASSVGGNEQFF TGCGCCAGCAGTGTCGGGGGCAATGAGCAGTTCTTC
NA NA TRBJ1-5 TRBV27 CASSYSLDQPQHF TGTGCCAGCAGTTACAGCCTAGATCAGCCCCAGCATTTT
NA TRBD2 TRBJ2-7 TRBV30 CAWKTTSGRVYEQYF TGTGCCTGGAAAACGACTAGCGGGAGAGTATACGAGCAGTACTTC
NA NA TRBJ2-7 TRBV19 CASSTRGDYEQYF TGTGCCAGTAGTACTCGAGGGGACTACGAGCAGTACTTC
NA NA TRBJ2-7 TRBV4-1 CASSQVVDIYEQYF TGCGCCAGCAGCCAAGTAGTAGACATCTACGAGCAGTACTTC
NA NA TRBJ2-5 TRBV4-2 CASSQSLRGQETQYF TGTGCCAGCAGCCAGAGCCTACGGGGCCAAGAGACCCAGTACTTC
once TRBD1 TRBJ1-5 TRBV25-1 CASSETDRYNQPQHF TGTGCCAGCAGTGAAACGGACAGGTACAATCAGCCCCAGCATTTT
NA NA TRBJ2-3 TRBV28 CASSRRPGRRTTDTQYF TGTGCCAGCAGTAGGAGACCGGGACGGAGGACCACAGATACGCAGTATTTT
NA NA TRBJ2-2 TRBV5-1 CASSLEASVGAGELFF TGCGCCAGCAGCTTGGAGGCTAGCGTGGGCGCCGGGGAGCTGTTTTTT
once TRBD2 TRBJ2-2 TRBV5-1 CASSLEGLAVGELFF TGCGCCAGCAGCTTGGAGGGACTAGCCGTCGGGGAGCTGTTTTTT
NA NA TRBJ2-7 TRBV21-1 CASSKTGRGF TGTGCCAGCAGCAAAACTGGACGGGGGTTC
NA NA TRBJ2-5 TRBV4-3 CASSQGGSGSQETQYF TGCGCCAGCAGCCAAGGCGGTAGCGGATCACAAGAGACCCAGTACTTC
few NA TRBJ2-7 TRBV9 CASSVASQYEQYF TGTGCCAGCAGCGTAGCTTCTCAATACGAGCAGTACTTC
NA NA TRBJ1-1 TRBV6-5 CASRARGRRGEAFF TGCGCCAGCAGGGCGAGGGGCCGGCGGGGTGAAGCTTTCTTT
NA TRBD1 TRBJ1-1 TRBV7-9 CASSPDRGGTEAFF TGTGCCAGCAGCCCGGACAGGGGAGGCACTGAAGCTTTCTTT
NA NA TRBJ1-3 TRBV9 CASSVGGFTGNTIYF TGTGCCAGCAGCGTAGGGGGTTTTACTGGAAACACCATATATTTT
NA TRBD1 TRBJ1-5 TRBV4-2 CASSQGRAGGIGQPQHF TGTGCCAGCAGCCAAGGTCGGGCAGGGGGAATAGGTCAGCCCCAGCATTTT
NA NA TRBJ1-5 TRBV30 CAWTGVSNQPQHF TGTGCCTGGACAGGGGTTAGCAATCAGCCCCAGCATTTT
once NA TRBJ1-1 TRBV9 CASSVDPGTEAFF TGTGCCAGCAGCGTAGATCCGGGCACTGAAGCTTTCTTT
NA TRBD2 TRBJ2-1 TRBV9 CASSVGLAGGDNEQFF TGTGCCAGCAGCGTGGGACTAGCGGGAGGGGACAATGAGCAGTTCTTC
NA TRBD2 TRBJ2-7 TRBV30 CAWRGTSGAYEQYF TGTGCCTGGAGGGGGACTAGCGGAGCCTACGAGCAGTACTTC
once TRBD2 TRBJ2-3 TRBV7-2 CASSPSPSGTDTQYF TGTGCCAGCAGCCCAAGTCCTAGCGGGACAGATACGCAGTATTTT
once NA TRBJ1-2 TRBV6-5 CASRGRTHGYTF TGTGCCAGCAGGGGAAGGACTCATGGCTACACCTTC
NA NA TRBJ1-1 TRBV7-8 CASSLKQNTEAFF TGTGCCAGCAGCTTAAAGCAGAACACTGAAGCTTTCTTT
NA TRBD2 TRBJ2-1 TRBV15 CATSIAGGNEQFF TGTGCCACCAGCATCGCGGGAGGTAATGAGCAGTTCTTC
NA NA TRBJ1-5 TRBV19 CASSEVGRGAQHF TGTGCCAGTAGTGAAGTGGGGAGAGGGGCCCAGCATTTT
NA TRBD1 TRBJ2-7 TRBV5-1 CASSLGTGGHYEQYF TGCGCCAGCAGCCTAGGGACAGGGGGGCACTACGAGCAGTACTTC
NA NA TRBJ1-1 TRBV30 CAWRDYGTEAFF TGTGCCTGGAGGGATTATGGGACTGAAGCTTTCTTT
NA NA TRBJ1-1 TRBV18 CASSPGQNTEAFF TGTGCCAGCTCACCGGGACAGAACACTGAAGCTTTCTTT
once NA TRBJ2-7 TRBV7-2 CASSPAQTRQPYEQYF TGTGCCAGCAGCCCTGCACAGACTAGACAACCCTACGAGCAGTACTTC
NA TRBD1 TRBJ1-1 TRBV29-1 CSATGVTEAFF TGCAGCGCTACAGGGGTTACTGAAGCTTTCTTT
NA NA TRBJ2-3 TRBV5-1 CASSVGTDTQYF TGCGCCAGCTCTGTTGGCACAGATACGCAGTATTTT
NA NA TRBJ1-2 TRBV7-2 CASSLPPGPSYYGYTF TGTGCCAGCAGCTTACCCCCCGGGCCGAGCTACTATGGCTACACCTTC
NA TRBD1 TRBJ1-6 TRBV18 CASSGTGGDSPLHF TGTGCCAGCTCTGGGACAGGGGGAGATTCACCCCTCCACTTT
once NA TRBJ1-4 TRBV4-1 CASSQGRDNHATNEKLFF TGCGCCAGCAGCCAAGGCCGGGACAACCATGCAACTAATGAAAAACTGTTTTTT
NA NA TRBJ2-6 TRBV7-8 CASSLMTLRSGANVLTF TGTGCCAGCAGCTTAATGACCTTGAGATCTGGGGCCAACGTCCTGACTTTC
NA TRBD2 TRBJ2-7 TRBV11-2 CASSPVSREGRYEQYF TGTGCCAGCAGCCCGGTCTCGCGGGAGGGCCGGTACGAGCAGTACTTC
once TRBD1 TRBJ2-2 TRBV18 CASSRDRAPGELFF TGTGCCAGCTCAAGGGACAGGGCCCCCGGGGAGCTGTTTTTT
NA NA TRBJ1-1 TRBV13 CASGPRGFEAFF TGTGCCAGCGGCCCCAGGGGATTCGAAGCTTTCTTT
NA NA TRBJ2-1 TRBV18 CASSDGPWRNEQFF TGTGCCAGCTCTGACGGACCCTGGCGGAATGAGCAGTTCTTC
NA NA TRBJ2-1 TRBV19 CASSRTDNEQFF TGTGCCAGTAGTCGGACTGACAATGAGCAGTTCTTC
once NA TRBJ2-7 TRBV12-1 CASSRRPYEQYF TGTGCCAGCAGCCGCCGACCGTACGAGCAGTACTTC
NA NA TRBJ1-5 TRBV7-2 CASSDGGGRQPQHF TGTGCCAGCAGCGACGGGGGGGGGCGCCAGCCCCAGCATTTT
NA NA TRBJ2-1 TRBV6-1 CASSEALPRPNNEQFF TGTGCCAGCAGTGAAGCGCTCCCGCGGCCCAACAATGAGCAGTTCTTC
NA TRBD1 TRBJ1-1 TRBV6-5 CASTGQGAEAFF TGTGCCAGCACAGGACAGGGGGCCGAAGCTTTCTTT
NA NA TRBJ2-2 TRBV19 CATLDGGANTGELFF TGTGCCACTCTAGACGGCGGAGCGAACACCGGGGAGCTGTTTTTT
NA NA TRBJ1-1 TRBV4-3 CASSQDPGGITEAFF TGCGCCAGCAGCCAAGACCCCGGGGGCATTACTGAAGCTTTCTTT
NA TRBD2 TRBJ2-2 TRBV5-1 CASSLVASGRSAGELFF TGCGCCAGCAGCTTGGTGGCTAGCGGGAGGTCGGCCGGGGAGCTGTTTTTT
once NA TRBJ1-5 TRBV2 CASSYSGSGGNQPQHF TGTGCCAGCAGTTACTCGGGAAGCGGGGGAAATCAGCCCCAGCATTTT